Each of the 3 T cell receptor beta chains below was sequenced from the same sample in a study of radiotherapy plus CTLA-4 blockade in lung cancer. TCRdb's table, derived via immunoSEQ multiplex PCR, lists solely in-frame clones and lacks some. Among 60,000 to 85,000 clones listed, around 84% were seen once. This material consisted of peripheral blood, taken from a patient treated with radiotherapy plus ipilimumab. These receptors were taken from a human donor with non-small cell lung cancer who had stable disease on radiotherapy plus ipilimumab.

This clone was seen a few times. Within the sample, other DNA sequences also encode this same CDR3. V usage is TRBV10-2 and J usage is TRBJ2-3; D is possibly TRBD1 or TRBD2 (5 bases each). Germline lookup yields CDR1 WSHSY and CDR2 SAAADI. Trimming cost V 3 bases and J 8 bases, with 9 bases left between them. This CDR3 has 12 residues. This chain's CDR3 is CASSDPGATQYF. CDR3 coding DNA: TGCGCCAGCAGTGATCCCGGGGCTACGCAGTATTTT.

This clone was picked up one time. This chain links TRBV4-2 with TRBJ2-7; 15 bases match TRBD2. Germline CDR1 is LGHNA and CDR2 is YNFKEQ. V gave up 3 bases and J gave up 2 bases; unmatched junction bases: 5. The CDR3 covers 17 residues. Here the CDR3 reads CASSQEGLAGGPYEQYF. Written as DNA, the CDR3 is TGTGCCAGCAGCCAGGAGGGACTAGCGGGAGGACCCTACGAGCAGTACTTC.

V gene TRBV10-3 combines with J gene TRBJ1-4, with D perhaps matching TRBD1 (6 bases). V lost 5 bases and J lost 4, with 11 bases in between. This CDR3 spans 14 amino acids. Germline-derived CDR1 and CDR2 are ENHRY and SYGVKD. The CDR3 sequence: CAISRQEHNEKLFF. The CDR3, as DNA: TGTGCCATCAGTCGACAGGAGCATAATGAAAAACTGTTTTTT.